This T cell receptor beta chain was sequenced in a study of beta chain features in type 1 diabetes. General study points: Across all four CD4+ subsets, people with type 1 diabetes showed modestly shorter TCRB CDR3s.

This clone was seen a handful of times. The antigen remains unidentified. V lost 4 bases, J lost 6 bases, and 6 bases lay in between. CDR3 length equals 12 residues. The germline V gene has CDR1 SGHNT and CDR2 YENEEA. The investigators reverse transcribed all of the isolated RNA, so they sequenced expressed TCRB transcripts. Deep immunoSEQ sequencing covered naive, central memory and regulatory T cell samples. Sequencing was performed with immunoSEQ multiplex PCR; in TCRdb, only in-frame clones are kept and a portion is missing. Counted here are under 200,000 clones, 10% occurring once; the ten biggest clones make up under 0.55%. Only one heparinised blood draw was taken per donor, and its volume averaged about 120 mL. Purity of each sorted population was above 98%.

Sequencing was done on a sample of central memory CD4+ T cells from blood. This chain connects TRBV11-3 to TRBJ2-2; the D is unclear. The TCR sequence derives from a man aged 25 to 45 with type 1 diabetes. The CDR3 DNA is TGTGCCAGCAGCTCAGTTTCCGGGGAGCTGTTTTTT. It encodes CASSSVSGELFF.